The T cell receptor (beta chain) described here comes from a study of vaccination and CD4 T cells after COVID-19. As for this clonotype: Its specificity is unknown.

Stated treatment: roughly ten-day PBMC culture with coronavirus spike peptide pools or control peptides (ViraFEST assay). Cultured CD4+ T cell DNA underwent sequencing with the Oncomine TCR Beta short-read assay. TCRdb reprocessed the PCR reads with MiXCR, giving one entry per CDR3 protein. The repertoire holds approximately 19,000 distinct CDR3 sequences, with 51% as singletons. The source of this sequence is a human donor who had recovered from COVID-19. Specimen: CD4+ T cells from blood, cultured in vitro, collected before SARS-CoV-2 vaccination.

The CDR3 DNA reads as TGTGCCAGCAGTTTACGACAGGGGACCTACGAGCAGTACTTC. It yields the protein CASSLRQGTYEQYF. The chain couples TRBV28 to TRBJ2-7; 8 bases fit TRBD1. The V segment lost 2 bases and the J segment 2 bases; nucleotides outside the gene matches: 2. The CDR3 runs 14 residues. Per the germline V gene, CDR1 is MDHEN and CDR2 is SYDVKM.